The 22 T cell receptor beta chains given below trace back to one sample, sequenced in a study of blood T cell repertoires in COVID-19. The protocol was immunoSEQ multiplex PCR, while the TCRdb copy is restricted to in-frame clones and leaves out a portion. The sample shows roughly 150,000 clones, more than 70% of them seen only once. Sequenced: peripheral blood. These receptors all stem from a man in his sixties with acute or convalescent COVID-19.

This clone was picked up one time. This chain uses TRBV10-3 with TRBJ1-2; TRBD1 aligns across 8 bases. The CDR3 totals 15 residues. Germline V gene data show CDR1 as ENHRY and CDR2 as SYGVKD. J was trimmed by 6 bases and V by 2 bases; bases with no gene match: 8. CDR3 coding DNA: TGTGCCATCAGTGAGAATGCGGGACAGGTAAATGGCTACACCTTC. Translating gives CAISENAGQVNGYTF.

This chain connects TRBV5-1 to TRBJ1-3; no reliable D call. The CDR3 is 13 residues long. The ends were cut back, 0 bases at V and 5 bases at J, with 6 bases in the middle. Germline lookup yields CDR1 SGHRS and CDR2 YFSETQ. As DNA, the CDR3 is TGCGCCAGCAGCTTGGAACAGCGAAACACCATATATTTT. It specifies CASSLEQRNTIYF.

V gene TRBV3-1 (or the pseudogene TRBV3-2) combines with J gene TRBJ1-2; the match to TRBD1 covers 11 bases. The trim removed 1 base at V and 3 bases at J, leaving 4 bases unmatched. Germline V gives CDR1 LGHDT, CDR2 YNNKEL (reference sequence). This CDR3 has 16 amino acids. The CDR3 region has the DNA TGTGCCAGCAGCCAAGCCTCGGACAGGGGGCACTATGGCTACACCTTC. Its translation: CASSQASDRGHYGYTF.

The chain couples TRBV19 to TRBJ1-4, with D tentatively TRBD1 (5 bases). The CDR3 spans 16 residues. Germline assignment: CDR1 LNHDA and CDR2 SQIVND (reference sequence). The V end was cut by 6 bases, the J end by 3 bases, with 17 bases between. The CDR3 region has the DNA TGTGCCAGTAGAAAAACCGCAGGGTCCTCTAATGAAAAACTGTTTTTT. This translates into CASRKTAGSSNEKLFF.

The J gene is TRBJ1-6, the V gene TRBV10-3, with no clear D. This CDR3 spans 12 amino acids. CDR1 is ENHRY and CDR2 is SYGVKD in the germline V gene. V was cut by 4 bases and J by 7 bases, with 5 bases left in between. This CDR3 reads CAISVRNSPLHF. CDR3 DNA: TGTGCCATCAGTGTGCGAAATTCACCCCTCCACTTT.

The CDR3 is CATSRDWDRTYEQYF. The CDR3 DNA follows: TGTGCCACCAGCAGAGATTGGGACAGAACCTACGAGCAGTACTTC. V gene TRBV15 combines with J gene TRBJ2-7; TRBD1 matches at 7 bases. Germline V gene data show CDR1 as LNHNV and CDR2 as YYDKDF (reference sequence). The V gene end was trimmed by 0 bases and the J gene end by 2 bases; junction bases not matched to a gene: 4. The CDR3 contains 15 residues.

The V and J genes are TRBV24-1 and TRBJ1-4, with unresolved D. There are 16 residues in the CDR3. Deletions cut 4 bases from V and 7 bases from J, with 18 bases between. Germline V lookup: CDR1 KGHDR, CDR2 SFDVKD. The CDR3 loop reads CATSDPLGGFGEKLFF. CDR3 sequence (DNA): TGTGCCACCAGTGACCCCCTGGGAGGGTTTGGTGAAAAACTGTTTTTT.

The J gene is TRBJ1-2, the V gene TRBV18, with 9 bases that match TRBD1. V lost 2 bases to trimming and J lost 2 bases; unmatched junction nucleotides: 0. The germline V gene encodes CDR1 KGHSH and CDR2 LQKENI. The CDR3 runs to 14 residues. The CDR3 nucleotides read TGTGCCAGCTCACCAGGGACAGGGAACTATGGCTACACCTTC. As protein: CASSPGTGNYGYTF.

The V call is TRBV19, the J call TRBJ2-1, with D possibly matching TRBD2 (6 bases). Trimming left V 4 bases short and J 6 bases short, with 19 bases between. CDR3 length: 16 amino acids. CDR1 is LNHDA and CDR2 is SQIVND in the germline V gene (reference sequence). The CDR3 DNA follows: TGTGCCAGTAGTAGTTCTCCCCCATTTAGCGGCAATGAGCAGTTCTTC. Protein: CASSSSPPFSGNEQFF.

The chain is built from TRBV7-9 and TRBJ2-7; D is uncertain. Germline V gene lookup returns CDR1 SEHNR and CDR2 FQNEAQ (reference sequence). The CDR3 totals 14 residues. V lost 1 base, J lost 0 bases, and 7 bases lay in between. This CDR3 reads CASSLVGRSYEQYF. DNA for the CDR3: TGTGCCAGCAGCTTAGTTGGGCGCTCCTACGAGCAGTACTTC.

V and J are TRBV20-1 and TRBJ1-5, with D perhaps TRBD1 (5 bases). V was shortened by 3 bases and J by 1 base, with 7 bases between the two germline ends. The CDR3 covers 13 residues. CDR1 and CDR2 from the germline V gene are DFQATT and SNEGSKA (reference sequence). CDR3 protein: CSASPGSNQPQHF. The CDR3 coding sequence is TGCAGTGCTAGTCCAGGGAGCAATCAGCCCCAGCATTTT.

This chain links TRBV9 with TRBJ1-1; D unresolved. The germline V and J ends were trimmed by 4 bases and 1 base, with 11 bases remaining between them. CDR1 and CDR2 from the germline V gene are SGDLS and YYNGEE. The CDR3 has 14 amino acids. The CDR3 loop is CASSPHAGNTEAFF. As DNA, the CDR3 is TGTGCCAGCAGCCCCCACGCAGGGAACACTGAAGCTTTCTTT.

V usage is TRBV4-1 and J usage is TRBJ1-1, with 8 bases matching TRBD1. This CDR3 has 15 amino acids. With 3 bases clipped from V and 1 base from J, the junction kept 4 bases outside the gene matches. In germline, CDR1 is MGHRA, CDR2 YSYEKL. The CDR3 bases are TGCGCCAGCAGCCATTTCGGGACAGGGAACACTGAAGCTTTCTTT. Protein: CASSHFGTGNTEAFF.

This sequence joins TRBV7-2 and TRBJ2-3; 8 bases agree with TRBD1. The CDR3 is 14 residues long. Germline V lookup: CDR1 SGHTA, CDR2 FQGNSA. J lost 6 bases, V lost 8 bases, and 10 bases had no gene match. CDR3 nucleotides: TGTGCCAGCGGTTTAAGACAGGGGACCGATACGCAGTATTTT. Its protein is CASGLRQGTDTQYF.

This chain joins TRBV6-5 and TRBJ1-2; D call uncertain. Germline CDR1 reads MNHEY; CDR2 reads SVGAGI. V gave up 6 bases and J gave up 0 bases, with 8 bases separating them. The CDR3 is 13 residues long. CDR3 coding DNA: TGTGCCAGCAGCCAAACTACTAACTATGGCTACACCTTC. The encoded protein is CASSQTTNYGYTF.

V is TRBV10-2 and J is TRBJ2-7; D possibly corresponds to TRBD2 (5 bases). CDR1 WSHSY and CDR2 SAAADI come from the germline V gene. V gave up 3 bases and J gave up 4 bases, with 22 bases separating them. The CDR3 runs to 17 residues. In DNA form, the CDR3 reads TGCGCCAGCAGTGAAGATCGGGATCGGCGCCCCCAATACGAGCAGTACTTC. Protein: CASSEDRDRRPQYEQYF.

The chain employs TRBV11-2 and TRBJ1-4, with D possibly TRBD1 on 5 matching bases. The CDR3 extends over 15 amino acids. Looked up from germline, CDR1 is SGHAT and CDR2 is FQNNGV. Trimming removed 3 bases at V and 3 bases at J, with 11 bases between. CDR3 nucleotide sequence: TGTGCCAGCAGCTTTGAAGGGGCTTCTAATGAAAAACTGTTTTTT. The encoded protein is CASSFEGASNEKLFF.

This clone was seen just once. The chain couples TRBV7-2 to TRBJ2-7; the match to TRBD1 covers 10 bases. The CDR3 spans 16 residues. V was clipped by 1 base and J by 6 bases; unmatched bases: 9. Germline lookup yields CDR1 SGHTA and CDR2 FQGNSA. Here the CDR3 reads CASSLDRQGAGLEQYF. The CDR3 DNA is TGTGCCAGCAGCTTAGATCGACAGGGGGCGGGACTCGAGCAGTACTTC.

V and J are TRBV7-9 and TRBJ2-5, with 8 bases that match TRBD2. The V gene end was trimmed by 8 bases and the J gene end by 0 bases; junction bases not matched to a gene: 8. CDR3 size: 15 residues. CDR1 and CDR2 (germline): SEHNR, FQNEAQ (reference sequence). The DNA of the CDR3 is TGTGCCAGCGCCCGGGTAGCGGGGTACCAAGAGACCCAGTACTTC. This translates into CASARVAGYQETQYF.

The CDR3 nucleotides are TGCGCCAGCAGTGAGACAAGGACAGGGGGACGTGAGCAGTTCTTC. Its translation: CASSETRTGGREQFF. V usage is TRBV10-1 and J usage is TRBJ2-1, with TRBD1 identical over 10 bases. Germline V lookup: CDR1 WNHNN, CDR2 SYGVQD (reference sequence). The CDR3 spans 15 residues. J gave up 9 bases and V 2 bases, and 7 bases lay outside the gene matches.

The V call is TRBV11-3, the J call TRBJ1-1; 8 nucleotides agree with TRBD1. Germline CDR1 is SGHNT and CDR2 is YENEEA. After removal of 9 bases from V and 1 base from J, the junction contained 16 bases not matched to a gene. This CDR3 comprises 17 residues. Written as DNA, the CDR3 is TGTGCCAGGCCGATTAGACAGGGGACAACGCCGAACACTGAAGCTTTCTTT. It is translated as CARPIRQGTTPNTEAFF.

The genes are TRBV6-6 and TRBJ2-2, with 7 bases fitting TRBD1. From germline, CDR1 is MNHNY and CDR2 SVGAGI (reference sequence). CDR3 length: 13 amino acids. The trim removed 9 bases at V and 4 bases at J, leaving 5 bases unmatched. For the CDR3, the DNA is TGTGCCAGTACGGGACAGCTCACCGGGGAGCTGTTTTTT. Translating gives CASTGQLTGELFF.